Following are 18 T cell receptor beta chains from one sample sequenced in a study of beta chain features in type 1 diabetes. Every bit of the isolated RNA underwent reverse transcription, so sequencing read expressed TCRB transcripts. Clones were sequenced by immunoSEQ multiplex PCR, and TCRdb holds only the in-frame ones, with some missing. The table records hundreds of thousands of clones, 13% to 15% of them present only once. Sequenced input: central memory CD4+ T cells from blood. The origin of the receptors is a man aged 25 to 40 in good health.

The CDR3 protein is CASSTWETQYF. As DNA, the CDR3 is TGTGCCAGCAGTACCTGGGAGACCCAGTACTTC. The chain joins TRBV2 to TRBJ2-5; D gene ambiguous. The CDR3 is made up of 11 amino acids. In germline, CDR1 is SNHLY, CDR2 FYNNEI. The V end was cut by 5 bases, the J end by 5 bases, with 6 bases between.

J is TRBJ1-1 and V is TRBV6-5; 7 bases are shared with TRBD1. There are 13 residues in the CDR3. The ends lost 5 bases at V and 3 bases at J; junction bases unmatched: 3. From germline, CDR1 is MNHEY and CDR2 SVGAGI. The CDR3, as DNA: TGTGCCAGCAGTAGACAGGGTTACACTGAAGCTTTCTTT. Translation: CASSRQGYTEAFF.

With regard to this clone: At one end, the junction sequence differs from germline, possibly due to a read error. The CDR3 is CATSGDRSFYNEQFF. The DNA for the CDR3 is TGTGCCACCAGCGGAGACAGGAGTTTTTACAATGAGCAGTTCTTC. The chain employs TRBV15 and TRBJ2-1; tentatively, D is TRBD1 (6 bases). CDR1 is LNHNV, CDR2 YYDKDF, per germline (reference sequence). This CDR3 is 15 amino acids long.

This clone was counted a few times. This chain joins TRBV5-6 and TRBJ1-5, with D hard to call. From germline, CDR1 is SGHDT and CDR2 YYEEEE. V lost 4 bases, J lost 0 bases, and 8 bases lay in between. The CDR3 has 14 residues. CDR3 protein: CASSRTASNQPQHF. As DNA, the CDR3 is TGTGCCAGCAGCCGGACCGCTAGCAATCAGCCCCAGCATTTT. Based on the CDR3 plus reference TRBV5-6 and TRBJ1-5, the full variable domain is DAGVTQSPTHLIKTRGQQVTLRCSPKSGHDTVSWYQQALGQGPQFIFQYYEEEERQRGNFPDRFSGHQFPNYSSELNVNALLLGDSALYLCASSRTASNQPQHFGDGTRLSIL.

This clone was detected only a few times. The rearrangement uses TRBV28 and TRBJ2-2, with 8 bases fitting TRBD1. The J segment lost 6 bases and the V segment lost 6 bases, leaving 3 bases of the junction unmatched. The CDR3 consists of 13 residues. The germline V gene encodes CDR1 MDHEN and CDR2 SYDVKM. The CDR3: CASRTGAAGELFF. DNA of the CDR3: TGTGCCAGCAGGACAGGGGCGGCCGGGGAGCTGTTTTTT.

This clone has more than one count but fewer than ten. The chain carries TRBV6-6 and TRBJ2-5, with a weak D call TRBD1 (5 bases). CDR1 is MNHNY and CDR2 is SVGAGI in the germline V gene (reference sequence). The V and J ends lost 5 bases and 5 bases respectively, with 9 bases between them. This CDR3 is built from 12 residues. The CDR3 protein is CASSQGRETQYF. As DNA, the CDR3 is TGTGCCAGCAGTCAGGGTCGCGAGACCCAGTACTTC.

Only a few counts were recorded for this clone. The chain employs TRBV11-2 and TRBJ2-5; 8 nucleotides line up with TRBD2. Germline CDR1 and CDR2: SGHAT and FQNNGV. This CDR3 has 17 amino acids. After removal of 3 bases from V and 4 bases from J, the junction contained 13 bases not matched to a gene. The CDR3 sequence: CASSFIVAGSTGETQYF. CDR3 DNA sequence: TGTGCCAGCAGCTTTATAGTAGCGGGGTCCACGGGAGAGACCCAGTACTTC.

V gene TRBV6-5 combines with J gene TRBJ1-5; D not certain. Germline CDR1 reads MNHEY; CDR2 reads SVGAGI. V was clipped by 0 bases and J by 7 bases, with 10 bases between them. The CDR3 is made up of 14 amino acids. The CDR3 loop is CASSYSGPGQPQHF. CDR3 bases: TGTGCCAGCAGTTACTCCGGACCGGGACAGCCCCAGCATTTT.

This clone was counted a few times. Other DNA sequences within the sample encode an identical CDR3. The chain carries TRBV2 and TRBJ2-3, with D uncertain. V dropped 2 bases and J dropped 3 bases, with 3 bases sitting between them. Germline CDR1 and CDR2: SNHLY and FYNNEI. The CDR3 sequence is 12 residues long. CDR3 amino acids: CASSESTDTQYF. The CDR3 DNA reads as TGTGCCAGCAGTGAATCAACAGATACGCAGTATTTT.

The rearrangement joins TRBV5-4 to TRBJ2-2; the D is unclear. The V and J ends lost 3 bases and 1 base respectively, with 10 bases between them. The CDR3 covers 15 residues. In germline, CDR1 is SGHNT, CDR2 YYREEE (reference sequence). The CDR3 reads CASSSGPENTGELFF. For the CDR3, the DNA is TGTGCCAGCAGCTCTGGACCGGAGAACACCGGGGAGCTGTTTTTT.

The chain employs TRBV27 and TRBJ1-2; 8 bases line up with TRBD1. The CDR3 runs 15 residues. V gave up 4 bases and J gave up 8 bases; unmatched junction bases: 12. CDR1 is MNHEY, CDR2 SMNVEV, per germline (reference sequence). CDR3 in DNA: TGTGCCAGCAGTTGGAAAGCGACAGGGGTTGGGGGCTACACCTTC. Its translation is CASSWKATGVGGYTF.

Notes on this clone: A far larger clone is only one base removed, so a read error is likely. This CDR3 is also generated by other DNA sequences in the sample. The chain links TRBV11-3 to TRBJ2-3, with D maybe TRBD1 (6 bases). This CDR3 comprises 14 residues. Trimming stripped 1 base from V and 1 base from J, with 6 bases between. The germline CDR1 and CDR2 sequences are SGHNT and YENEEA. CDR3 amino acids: CASSLGQGTDTQYF. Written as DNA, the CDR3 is TGTGCCAGCAGCTTAGGACAGGGCACAGATACGCAGTATTTT. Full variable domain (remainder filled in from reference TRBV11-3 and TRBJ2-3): EAGVVQSPRYKIIEKKQPVAFWCNPISGHNTLYWYLQNLGQGPELLIRYENEEAVDDSQLPKDRFSAERLKGVDSTLKIQPAELGDSAVYLCASSLGQGTDTQYFGPGTRLTVL.

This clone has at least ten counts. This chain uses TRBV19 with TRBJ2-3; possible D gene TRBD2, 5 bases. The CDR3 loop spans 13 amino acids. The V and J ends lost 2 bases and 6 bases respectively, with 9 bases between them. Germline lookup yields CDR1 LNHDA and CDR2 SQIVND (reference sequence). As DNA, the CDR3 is TGTGCCAGTAGTATATCACCGGGGGATACGCAGTATTTT. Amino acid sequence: CASSISPGDTQYF. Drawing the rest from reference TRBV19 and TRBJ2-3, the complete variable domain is DGGITQSPKYLFRKEGQNVTLSCEQNLNHDAMYWYRQDPGQGLRLIYYSQIVNDFQKGDIAEGYSVSREKKESFPLTVTSAQKNPTAFYLCASSISPGDTQYFGPGTRLTVL.

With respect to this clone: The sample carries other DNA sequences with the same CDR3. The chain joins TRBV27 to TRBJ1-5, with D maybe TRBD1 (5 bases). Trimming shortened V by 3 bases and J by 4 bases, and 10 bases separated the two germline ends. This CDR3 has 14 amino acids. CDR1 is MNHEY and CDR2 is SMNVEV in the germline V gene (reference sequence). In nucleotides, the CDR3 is TGTGCCAGCAGTTTGGGCCAGGGAAATCAGCCCCAGCATTTT. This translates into CASSLGQGNQPQHF.

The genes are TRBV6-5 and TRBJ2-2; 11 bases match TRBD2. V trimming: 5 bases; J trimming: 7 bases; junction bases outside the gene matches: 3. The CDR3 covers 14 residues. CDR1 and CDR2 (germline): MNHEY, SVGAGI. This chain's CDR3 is CASSLAGGFGELFF. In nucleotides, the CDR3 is TGTGCCAGCAGTCTAGCGGGGGGTTTCGGGGAGCTGTTTTTT.

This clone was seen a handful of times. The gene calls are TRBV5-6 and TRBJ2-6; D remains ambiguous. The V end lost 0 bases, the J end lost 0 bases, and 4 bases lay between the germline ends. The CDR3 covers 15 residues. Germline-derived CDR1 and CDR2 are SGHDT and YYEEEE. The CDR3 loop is CASSLAASGANVLTF. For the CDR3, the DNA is TGTGCCAGCAGCTTGGCGGCCTCTGGGGCCAACGTCCTGACTTTC.

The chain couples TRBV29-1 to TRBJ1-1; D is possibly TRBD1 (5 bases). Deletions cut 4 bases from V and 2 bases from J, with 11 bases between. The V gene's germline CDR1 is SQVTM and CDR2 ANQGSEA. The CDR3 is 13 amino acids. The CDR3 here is CSVGRGANTEAFF. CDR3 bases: TGCAGCGTTGGGCGCGGGGCTAACACTGAAGCTTTCTTT.

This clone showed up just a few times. The CDR3 sequence: CASSQDRASNVLTF. The CDR3 DNA reads TGTGCCAGCAGCCAAGACAGGGCGTCCAACGTCCTGACTTTC. J is TRBJ2-6 and V is TRBV4-2, with D perhaps matching TRBD1 (5 bases). The germline V and J ends were trimmed by 0 bases and 8 bases, with 8 bases remaining between them. The CDR3 runs to 14 residues. Germline V CDR1 and CDR2: LGHNA, YNFKEQ.